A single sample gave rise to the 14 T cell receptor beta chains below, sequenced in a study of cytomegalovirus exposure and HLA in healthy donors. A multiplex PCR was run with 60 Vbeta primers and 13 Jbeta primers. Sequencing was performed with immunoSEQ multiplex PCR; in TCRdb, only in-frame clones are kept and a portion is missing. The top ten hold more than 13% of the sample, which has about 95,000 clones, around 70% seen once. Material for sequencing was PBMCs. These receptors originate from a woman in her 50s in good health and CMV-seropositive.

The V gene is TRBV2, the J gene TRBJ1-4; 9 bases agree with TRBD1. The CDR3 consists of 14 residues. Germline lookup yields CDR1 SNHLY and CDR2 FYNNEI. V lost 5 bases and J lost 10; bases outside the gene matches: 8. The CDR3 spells CASSPDRGYGKLFF. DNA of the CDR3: TGTGCCAGCAGTCCTGACAGGGGGTATGGAAAACTGTTTTTT.

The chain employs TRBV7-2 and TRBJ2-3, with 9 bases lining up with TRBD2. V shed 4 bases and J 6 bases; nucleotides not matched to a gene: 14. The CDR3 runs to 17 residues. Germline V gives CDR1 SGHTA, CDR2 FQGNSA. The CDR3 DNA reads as TGTGCCAGCAGCTCAGGGGGTCGCGGGAGGGCTTGGGATACGCAGTATTTT. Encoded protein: CASSSGGRGRAWDTQYF.

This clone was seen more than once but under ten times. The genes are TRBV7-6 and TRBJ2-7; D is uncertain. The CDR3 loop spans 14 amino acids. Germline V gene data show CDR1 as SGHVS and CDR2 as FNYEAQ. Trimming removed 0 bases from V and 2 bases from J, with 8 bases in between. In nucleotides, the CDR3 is TGTGCCAGCAGCTTAGCCTTCCGCGCCTACGAGCAGTACTTC. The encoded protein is CASSLAFRAYEQYF.

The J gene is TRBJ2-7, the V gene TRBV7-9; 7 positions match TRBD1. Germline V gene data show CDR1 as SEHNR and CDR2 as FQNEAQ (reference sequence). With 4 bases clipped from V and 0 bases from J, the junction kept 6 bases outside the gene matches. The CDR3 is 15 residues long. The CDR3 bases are TGTGCCAGCAGCTCTACAGGGGACAGCTCCTACGAGCAGTACTTC. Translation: CASSSTGDSSYEQYF.

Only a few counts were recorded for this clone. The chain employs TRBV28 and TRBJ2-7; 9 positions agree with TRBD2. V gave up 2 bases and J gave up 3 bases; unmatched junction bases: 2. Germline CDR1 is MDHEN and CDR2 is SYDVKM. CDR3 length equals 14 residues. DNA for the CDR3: TGTGCCAGCAGTTTAGCGGGAGGGGACTACGAGCAGTACTTC. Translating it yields CASSLAGGDYEQYF.

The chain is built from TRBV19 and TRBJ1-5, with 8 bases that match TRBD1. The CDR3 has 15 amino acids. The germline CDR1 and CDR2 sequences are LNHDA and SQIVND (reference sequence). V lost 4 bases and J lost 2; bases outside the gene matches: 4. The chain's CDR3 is CASSTLTGGNQPQHF. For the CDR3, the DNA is TGTGCCAGTAGTACCCTGACAGGGGGCAATCAGCCCCAGCATTTT.

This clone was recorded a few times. Here the CDR3 DNA reads TGTGCCAGCAGTTCGTGGGGCCTATCCTACGAGCAGTACTTC. Amino acids: CASSSWGLSYEQYF. V is TRBV6-6 and J is TRBJ2-7; TRBD1 is a possible D gene (5 bases). CDR1 is MNHNY and CDR2 is SVGAGI in the germline V gene (reference sequence). The CDR3 is 14 residues long. V was shortened by 4 bases and J by 1 base, with 11 bases between the two germline ends.

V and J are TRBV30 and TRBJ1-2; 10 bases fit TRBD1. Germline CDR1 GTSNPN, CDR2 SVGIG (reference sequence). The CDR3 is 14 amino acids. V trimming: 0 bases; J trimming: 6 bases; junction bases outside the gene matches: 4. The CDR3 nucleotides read TGTGCCTGGAGTGTAGGGACAGGGGTGGATGGCTACACCTTC. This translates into CAWSVGTGVDGYTF.

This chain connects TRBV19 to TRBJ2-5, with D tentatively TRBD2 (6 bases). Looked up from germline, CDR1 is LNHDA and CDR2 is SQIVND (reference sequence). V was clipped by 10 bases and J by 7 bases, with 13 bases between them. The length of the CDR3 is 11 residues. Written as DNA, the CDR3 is TGTGCCACGGAGGCGGGACTGACCCAGTACTTC. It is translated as CATEAGLTQYF.

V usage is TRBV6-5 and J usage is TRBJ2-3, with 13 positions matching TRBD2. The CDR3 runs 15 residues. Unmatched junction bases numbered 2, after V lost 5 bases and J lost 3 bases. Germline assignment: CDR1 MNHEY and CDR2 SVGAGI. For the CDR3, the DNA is TGTGCCAGCAGTAGGACTAGCGGGAGTACAGATACGCAGTATTTT. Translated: CASSRTSGSTDTQYF.

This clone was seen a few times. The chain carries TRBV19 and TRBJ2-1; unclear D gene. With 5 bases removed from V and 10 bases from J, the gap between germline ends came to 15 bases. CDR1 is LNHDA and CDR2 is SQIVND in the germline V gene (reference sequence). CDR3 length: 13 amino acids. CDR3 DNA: TGTGCCAGTAGTTCACCTATGTTGGAGGAGCAGTTCTTC. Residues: CASSSPMLEEQFF. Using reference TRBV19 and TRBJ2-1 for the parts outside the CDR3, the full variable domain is DGGITQSPKYLFRKEGQNVTLSCEQNLNHDAMYWYRQDPGQGLRLIYYSQIVNDFQKGDIAEGYSVSREKKESFPLTVTSAQKNPTAFYLCASSSPMLEEQFFGPGTRLTVL.

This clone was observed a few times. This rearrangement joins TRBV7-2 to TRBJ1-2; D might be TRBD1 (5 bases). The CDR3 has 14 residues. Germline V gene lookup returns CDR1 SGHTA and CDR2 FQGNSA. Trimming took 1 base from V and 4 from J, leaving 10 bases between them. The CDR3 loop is CASSLEVQAYGYTF. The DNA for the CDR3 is TGTGCCAGCAGCTTAGAGGTACAGGCCTATGGCTACACCTTC. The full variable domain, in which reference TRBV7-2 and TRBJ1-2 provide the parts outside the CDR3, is GAGVSQSPSNKVTEKGKDVELRCDPISGHTALYWYRQSLGQGLEFLIYFQGNSAPDKSGLPSDRFSAERTGGSVSTLTIQRTQQEDSAVYLCASSLEVQAYGYTFGSGTRLTVV.

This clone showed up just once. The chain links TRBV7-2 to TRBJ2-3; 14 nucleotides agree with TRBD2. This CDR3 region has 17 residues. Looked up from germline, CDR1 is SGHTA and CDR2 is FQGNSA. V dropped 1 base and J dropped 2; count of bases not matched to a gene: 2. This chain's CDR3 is CASSLGLAGGLTDTQYF. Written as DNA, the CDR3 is TGTGCCAGCAGCTTAGGACTAGCGGGAGGGCTCACAGATACGCAGTATTTT.

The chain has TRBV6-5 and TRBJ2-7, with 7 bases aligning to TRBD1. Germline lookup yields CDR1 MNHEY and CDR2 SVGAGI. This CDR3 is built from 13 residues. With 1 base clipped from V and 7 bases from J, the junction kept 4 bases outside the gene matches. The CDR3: CASSYLRGPEQYF. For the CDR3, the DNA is TGTGCCAGCAGTTACTTGAGGGGGCCAGAGCAGTACTTC.